This T cell receptor (beta chain) was observed in a study of response to subunit inactivated influenza vaccine. Study-level findings and limits: Only a handful of new T cells, the authors suggested, are recruited with each seasonal influenza vaccination.

The CDR3 contains 18 residues. V lost 0 bases and J lost 2; bases outside the gene matches: 10. Germline V lookup: CDR1 LGHNA, CDR2 YSLEER. TCRdb ran MiXCR on the RT-PCR reads and lists one entry per CDR3 protein. The sample lists 500,000 to 550,000 distinct CDR3 sequences; 7.2% were seen once. The sample holds many counts of this clonotype. What it binds is unknown. The chain joins TRBV4-3 to TRBJ2-3; 8 bases agree with TRBD1. This clonotype was obtained from a man aged 50-75 years who received an inactivated influenza vaccine. This material consisted of PBMCs from blood, taken about 23 months after vaccination. CDR3 in amino acids: CASSQDRATGVFTDTQYF. The DNA for the CDR3 is TGCGCCAGCAGCCAAGATAGGGCGACAGGGGTCTTCACAGATACGCAGTATTTT.